The rows below give T cell receptor beta chains drawn from one sample of a study of T cell repertoires in cytomegalovirus infection. The antigens these receptors bind are not known. Via MiXCR, TCRdb re-called the reads, giving one row per CDR3 protein. This table has approximately 730,000 distinct CDR3 sequences, about 33% appearing once. The specimen was cultured PBMCs, collected from culture after CMV antigen stimulation. The receptors were gathered from a human donor in good health (CMV status not recorded). Some clones in this sample may be carry-over from other donors' samples. CDR3s include the opening cysteine and the closing phenylalanine or tryptophan.

>TRBJ2-1|14|TRBV20-1
CSAVKLANTNEQFF
>TRBJ1-5|15|TRBV28
CASSLPLGGNQPQHF
>TRBJ1-1|13|TRBV6-5
CASRRGSVAEAFF
>TRBJ2-7|15|TRBV27
CASSAHPGQGNEQYF
>TRBJ1-1|15|TRBV6-5
CASSAAGELNTEAFF
>TRBJ2-3|17|TRBV25-1
CASSEEGLAGGIITQYF
>TRBJ2-5|12|TRBV20-1
CSARVGTSGDYF
>TRBJ1-4|16|TRBV7-9
CASSLQPAGTTEKLFF
>TRBJ1-5|14|TRBV12-3/TRBV12-4
CASRQGGGNQPQHF
>TRBJ2-7|14|TRBV12-3/TRBV12-4
CASSLKVGFGEQYF
>TRBJ2-1|14|TRBV27
CASSSLAGGDEQFF
>TRBJ1-1|16|TRBV6-6
CASSPGHDYENTEAFF
>TRBJ2-3|15|TRBV10-3
CAISLLSGRTDTQYF
>TRBJ1-2|10|TRBV19
CASAQDGYTF
>TRBJ2-3|16|TRBV4-1
CASSQLTGYNTDTQYF
>TRBJ1-1|13|TRBV7-2
CASRRGPNTEAFF
>TRBJ1-4|15|TRBV7-2
CASSLSGTGSEKLFF
>TRBJ2-1|15|TRBV7-2
CASSLRPGGQIEQFF
>TRBJ1-4|13|TRBV12-3/TRBV12-4
CASSPDRGGKLFF
>TRBJ2-5|15|TRBV5-4
CASKLWGADQETQYF
>TRBJ1-1|14|TRBV5-1
CASRPGWAGTEAFF
>TRBJ2-7|14|TRBV10-3
CAISLRTQADEQYF
>TRBJ2-2|16|TRBV29-1
CSVKDSGRANTGELFF
>TRBJ2-1|15|TRBV12-3/TRBV12-4
CASSSTSGRLNEQFF
>TRBJ1-5|14|TRBV7-2
CASSPKTGDQPQHF
>TRBJ2-5|14|TRBV18
CASSVTSGSETQYF
>TRBJ1-5|14|TRBV6-2/TRBV6-3
CASSRRLSNQPQHF
>TRBJ1-6|14|TRBV19
CASSMGLANSPLHF
>TRBJ1-1|15|TRBV2
CASRPGTGGGTEAFF
>TRBJ2-7|13|TRBV15
CATSREGLYEQYF
>TRBJ2-1|15|TRBV7-9
CASSAAGQVYNEQFF
>TRBJ1-1|15|TRBV5-6
CASTRQGTLNTEAFF
>TRBJ2-3|15|TRBV3-1
CASTYSGGGADTQYF
>TRBJ2-5|15|TRBV18
CASSPPSGVRETQYF
>TRBJ2-7|14|TRBV7-2
CASSLRPGAYEQYF
>TRBJ1-3|21|TRBV12-3/TRBV12-4
CASSTLSPRRDKNFSGNTIYF
>TRBJ2-2|20|TRBV19
CASSIEEPPGRGPDTGELFF
>TRBJ2-5|16|TRBV5-4
CASSLFGSTPPQTQYF
>TRBJ1-2|14|TRBV28
CASTTTRGSGGYTF
>TRBJ2-3|16|TRBV18
CASSPMGSRRTDTQYF
>TRBJ2-2|16|TRBV4-2
CASSQDLAGGTGELFF
>TRBJ2-7|11|TRBV6-1
CASRLTAEQYF
>TRBJ1-4|16|TRBV28
CASSPFGQGTNEKLFF
>TRBJ2-1|15|TRBV6-5
CASTQAGGSYNEQFF
>TRBJ2-7|11|TRBV28
CASSSNYEQYF
>TRBJ2-1|16|TRBV19
CASSSTGRRSYNEQFF
>TRBJ2-7|13|TRBV5-3
CASSLQLAGEQYF
>TRBJ1-6|13|TRBV12-3/TRBV12-4
CASTPGFDSPLHF
>TRBJ2-2|16|TRBV7-6
CASSLRGRGLPGELFF
>TRBJ2-7|13|TRBV11-2
CASSLDLDGEQYF
>TRBJ2-3|18|TRBV5-4
CASRPRQGAKEGADTQYF
>TRBJ1-1|13|TRBV10-3
CAISEIQGGSAFF
>TRBJ1-1|12|TRBV30
CASTRGNTEAFF
>TRBJ1-5|14|TRBV15
CATSRGNSNQPQHF
>TRBJ2-7|14|TRBV6-6
CASRAPGLSYEQYF
>TRBJ2-7|14|TRBV19
CASSTTGASYEQYF